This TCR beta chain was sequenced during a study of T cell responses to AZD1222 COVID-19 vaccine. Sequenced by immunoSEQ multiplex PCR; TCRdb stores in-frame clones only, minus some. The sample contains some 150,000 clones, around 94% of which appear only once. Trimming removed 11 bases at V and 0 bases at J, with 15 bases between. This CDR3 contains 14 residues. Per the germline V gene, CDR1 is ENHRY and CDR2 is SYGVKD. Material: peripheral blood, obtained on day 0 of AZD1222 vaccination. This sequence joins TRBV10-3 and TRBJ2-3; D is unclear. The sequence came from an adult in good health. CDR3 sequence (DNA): TGTGCCTCAACCCGCGAGACTAGCACAGATACGCAGTATTTT. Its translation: CASTRETSTDTQYF.